The sequence of this TCR beta chain was determined in a study of T cell responses to AZD1222 COVID-19 vaccine. Findings and caveats of the study: A mostly white British donor set with more females was recruited, and clonal diversity was possibly underestimated. Only 5 or 6 people who got AZD1222 tested seropositive at baseline. Among spike-specific TCRs, nearly half reportedly target unmutated variant regions.

With regard to this clone: Its antigen is currently unknown.

CDR1 is WNHNN, CDR2 SYGVQD, per germline (reference sequence). V was clipped by 0 bases and J by 2 bases, with 7 bases between them. The CDR3 has 14 amino acids. Libraries were prepared by immunoSEQ multiplex PCR; TCRdb keeps only in-frame clonotypes and omits some of them. Found here are around 160,000 clones, around nine tenths of them singletons; the top ten hold around 2.8%. The sample was peripheral blood, taken on day 0 of MenACWY control vaccination. The J gene is TRBJ2-5, the V gene TRBV10-1, with D perhaps matching TRBD1 (6 bases). The clonotype originates from an adult in good health. The CDR3: CASSESTGQETQYF. As DNA, the CDR3 is TGCGCCAGCAGTGAGTCTACAGGGCAAGAGACCCAGTACTTC.